These 7 T cell receptor beta chains were all obtained from the same sample, sequenced in a study of shared clonotypes between healthy human individuals. The data were produced by immunoSEQ multiplex PCR, yet TCRdb's version contains in-frame clones alone and is incomplete. The sample has 1.5 million to 2.5 million clones, approximately 94% seen once. CD45RO-negative CD8 cells positively selected for CCR7 made up the naive population, which excluded terminally differentiated effector memory CD45RA+ cells. Sequencing was carried out using naive CD8+ T cells sorted from blood. All receptors come from a man aged 18 to 30 in good health.

This chain links TRBV6-6 with TRBJ2-1; the D is unclear. CDR1 is MNHNY, CDR2 SVGAGI, per germline (reference sequence). The CDR3 runs to 13 residues. V was pared by 5 bases and J by 0 bases, with 5 bases between. CDR3 nucleotide sequence: TGTGCCAGCAGTCCCTCCTCCTACAATGAGCAGTTCTTC. Its protein product is CASSPSSYNEQFF.

The chain recombines TRBV5-4 with TRBJ2-2, with TRBD1 as a possible D gene (5 bases). Germline V lookup: CDR1 SGHNT, CDR2 YYREEE (reference sequence). V dropped 4 bases and J dropped 3 bases, with 13 bases sitting between them. This CDR3 has 15 residues. The chain's CDR3 is CASSPDQGHTGELFF. CDR3 bases: TGTGCCAGCAGCCCGGATCAGGGCCACACCGGGGAGCTGTTTTTT.

The gene calls are TRBV6-5 and TRBJ2-5; D is unresolved. Trimming shortened V by 6 bases and J by 5 bases, and 13 bases separated the two germline ends. Per germline, CDR1 MNHEY and CDR2 SVGAGI. This CDR3 is built from 13 residues. CDR3 protein: CASRPIPSETQYF. In DNA, the CDR3 is TGTGCCAGCAGACCAATACCTTCGGAGACCCAGTACTTC.

The sample holds a few counts of this clone. The same CDR3 is also encoded by other DNA sequences in this sample. The chain has TRBV28 and TRBJ2-1, with D uncertain. V lost 2 bases, J lost 2 bases, and 1 base lay in between. Germline V gives CDR1 MDHEN, CDR2 SYDVKM. The CDR3 runs to 12 residues. CDR3 sequence (DNA): TGTGCCAGCAGTTTAGCCTACAATGAGCAGTTCTTC. Residues: CASSLAYNEQFF. The variable domain in full, with the rest retrieved from reference TRBV28 and TRBJ2-1, is DVKVTQSSRYLVKRTGEKVFLECVQDMDHENMFWYRQDPGLGLRLIYFSYDVKMKEKGDIPEGYSVSREKKERFSLILESASTNQTSMYLCASSLAYNEQFFGPGTRLTVL.

The chain couples TRBV6-5 to TRBJ2-1, with 11 bases aligning to TRBD2. This CDR3 is built from 14 residues. CDR1 and CDR2 (germline): MNHEY, SVGAGI. The J segment lost 5 bases and the V segment lost 6 bases, leaving 3 bases of the junction unmatched. The chain's CDR3 is CASRGLAANNEQFF. The CDR3 coding sequence is TGTGCCAGCAGGGGACTAGCGGCAAACAATGAGCAGTTCTTC.

The gene calls are TRBV19 and TRBJ1-1; TRBD1 is a possible D gene (5 bases). The ends were cut back, 4 bases at V and 1 base at J, with 13 bases in the middle. The germline CDR1 and CDR2 sequences are LNHDA and SQIVND (reference sequence). The CDR3 length is 15 residues. The CDR3, as DNA: TGTGCCAGTAGTACGTCGGTGGGGGGGAACACTGAAGCTTTCTTT. Translated: CASSTSVGGNTEAFF.

This rearrangement joins TRBV7-2 to TRBJ1-1; no clear D. The CDR3 totals 18 residues. The germline V gene encodes CDR1 SGHTA and CDR2 FQGNSA. V was clipped by 1 base and J by 1 base, with 19 bases between them. CDR3 sequence (DNA): TGTGCCAGCAGCTTAGTGATAATCTCGGAGGTAACGAACACTGAAGCTTTCTTT. Its translation is CASSLVIISEVTNTEAFF. Full variable domain (outside the CDR3, taken from reference TRBV7-2 and TRBJ1-1): GAGVSQSPSNKVTEKGKDVELRCDPISGHTALYWYRQSLGQGLEFLIYFQGNSAPDKSGLPSDRFSAERTGGSVSTLTIQRTQQEDSAVYLCASSLVIISEVTNTEAFFGQGTRLTVV.